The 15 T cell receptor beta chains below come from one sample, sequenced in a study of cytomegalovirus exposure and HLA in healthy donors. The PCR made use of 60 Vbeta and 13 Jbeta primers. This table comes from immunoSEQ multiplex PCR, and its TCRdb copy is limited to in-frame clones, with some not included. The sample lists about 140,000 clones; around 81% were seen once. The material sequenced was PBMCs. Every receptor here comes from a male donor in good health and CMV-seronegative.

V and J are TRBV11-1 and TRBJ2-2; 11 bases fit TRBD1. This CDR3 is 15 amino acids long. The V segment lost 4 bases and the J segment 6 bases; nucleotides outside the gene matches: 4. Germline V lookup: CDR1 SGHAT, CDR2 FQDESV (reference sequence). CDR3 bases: TGTGCCAGCAGCTCGGACAGGGGGCTATCCGGGGAGCTGTTTTTT. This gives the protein CASSSDRGLSGELFF. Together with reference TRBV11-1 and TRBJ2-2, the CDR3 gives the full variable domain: EAEVAQSPRYKITEKSQAVAFWCDPISGHATLYWYRQILGQGPELLVQFQDESVVDDSQLPKDRFSAERLKGVDSTLKIQPAELGDSAMYLCASSSDRGLSGELFFGEGSRLTVL.

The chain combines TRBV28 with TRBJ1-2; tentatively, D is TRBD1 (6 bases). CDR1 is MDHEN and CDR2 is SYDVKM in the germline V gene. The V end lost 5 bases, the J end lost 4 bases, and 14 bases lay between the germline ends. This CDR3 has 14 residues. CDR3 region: CASSLYRAIYGYTF. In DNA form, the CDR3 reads TGTGCCAGCAGTCTTTACAGGGCCATCTATGGCTACACCTTC.

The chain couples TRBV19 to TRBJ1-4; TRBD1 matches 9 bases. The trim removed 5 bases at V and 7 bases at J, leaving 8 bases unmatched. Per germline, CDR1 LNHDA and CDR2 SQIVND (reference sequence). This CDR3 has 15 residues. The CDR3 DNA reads TGTGCCAGTAGTGCGCAACAGGGGGCTCGTGAAAAACTGTTTTTT. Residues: CASSAQQGAREKLFF.

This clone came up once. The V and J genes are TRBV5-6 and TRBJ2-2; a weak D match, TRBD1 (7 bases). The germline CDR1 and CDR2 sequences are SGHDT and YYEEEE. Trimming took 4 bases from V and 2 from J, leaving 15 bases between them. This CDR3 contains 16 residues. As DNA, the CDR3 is TGTGCCAGCAGCGCGGGACAGCTAACTAACACCGGGGAGCTGTTTTTT. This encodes CASSAGQLTNTGELFF.

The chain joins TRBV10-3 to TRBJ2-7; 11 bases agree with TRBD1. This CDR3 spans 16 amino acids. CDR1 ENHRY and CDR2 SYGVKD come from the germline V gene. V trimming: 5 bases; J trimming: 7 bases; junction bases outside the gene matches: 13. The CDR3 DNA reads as TGTGCCATCAGTTCACCTACCGGGACAGGGGGTTATGAGCAGTACTTC. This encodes CAISSPTGTGGYEQYF.

Here the CDR3 DNA reads TGTGCCAGCAGCTTGGACAGGGTCACTGAAGCTTTCTTT. As protein: CASSLDRVTEAFF. This sequence joins TRBV5-6 and TRBJ1-1; D perhaps matches TRBD1 (6 bases). Trimming stripped 0 bases from V and 4 bases from J, with 7 bases between. The CDR3 runs to 13 residues. Looked up from germline, CDR1 is SGHDT and CDR2 is YYEEEE.

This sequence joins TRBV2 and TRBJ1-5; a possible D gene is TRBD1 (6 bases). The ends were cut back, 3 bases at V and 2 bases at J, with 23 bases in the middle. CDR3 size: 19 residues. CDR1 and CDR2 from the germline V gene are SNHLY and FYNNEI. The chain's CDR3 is CASSERATGGRGGNQPQHF. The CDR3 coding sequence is TGTGCCAGCAGTGAGAGAGCGACAGGAGGCAGAGGTGGCAATCAGCCCCAGCATTTT.

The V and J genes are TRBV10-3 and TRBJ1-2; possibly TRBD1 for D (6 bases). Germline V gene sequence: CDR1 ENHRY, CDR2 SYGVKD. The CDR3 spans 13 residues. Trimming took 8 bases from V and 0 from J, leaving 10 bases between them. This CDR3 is CAIGGPANYGYTF. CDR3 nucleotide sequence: TGTGCCATCGGGGGCCCCGCTAACTATGGCTACACCTTC.

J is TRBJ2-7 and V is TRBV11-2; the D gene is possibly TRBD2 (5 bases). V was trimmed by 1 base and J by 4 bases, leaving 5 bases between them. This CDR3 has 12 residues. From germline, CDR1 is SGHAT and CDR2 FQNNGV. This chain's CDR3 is CASSLAGYEQYF. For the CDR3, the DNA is TGTGCCAGCAGCTTAGCGGGGTACGAGCAGTACTTC.

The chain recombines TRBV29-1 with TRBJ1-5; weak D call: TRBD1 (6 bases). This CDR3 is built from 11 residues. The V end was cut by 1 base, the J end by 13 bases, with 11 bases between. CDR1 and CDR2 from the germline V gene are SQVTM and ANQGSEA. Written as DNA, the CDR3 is TGCAGCGTTGAAGGCAGGGGCGGTCAGCATTTT. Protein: CSVEGRGGQHF.

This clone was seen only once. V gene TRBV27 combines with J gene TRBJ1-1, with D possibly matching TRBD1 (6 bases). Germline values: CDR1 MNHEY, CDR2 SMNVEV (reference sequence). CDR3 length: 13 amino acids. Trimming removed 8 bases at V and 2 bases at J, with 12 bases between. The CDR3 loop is CASSRQENTEAFF. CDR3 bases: TGTGCCAGCTCAAGACAGGAAAACACTGAAGCTTTCTTT.

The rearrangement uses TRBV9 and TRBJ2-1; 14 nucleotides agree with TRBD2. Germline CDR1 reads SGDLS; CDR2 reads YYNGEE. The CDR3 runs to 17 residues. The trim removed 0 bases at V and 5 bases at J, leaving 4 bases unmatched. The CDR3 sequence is CASSVEGLAGVHNEQFF. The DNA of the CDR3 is TGTGCCAGCAGCGTAGAGGGACTAGCGGGAGTGCACAATGAGCAGTTCTTC.

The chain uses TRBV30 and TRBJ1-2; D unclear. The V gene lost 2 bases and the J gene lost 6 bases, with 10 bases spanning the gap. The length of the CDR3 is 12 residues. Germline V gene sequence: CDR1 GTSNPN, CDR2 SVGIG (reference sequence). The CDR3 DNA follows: TGTGCCTGGAGTTCGGGGAATGATGGCTACACCTTC. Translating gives CAWSSGNDGYTF.

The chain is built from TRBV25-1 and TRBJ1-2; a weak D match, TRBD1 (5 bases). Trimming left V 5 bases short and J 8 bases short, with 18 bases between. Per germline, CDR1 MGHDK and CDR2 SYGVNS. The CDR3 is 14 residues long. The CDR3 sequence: CASSHRAGVGGYTF. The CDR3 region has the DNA TGTGCCAGCAGTCATCGGGCGGGGGTAGGGGGCTACACCTTC.

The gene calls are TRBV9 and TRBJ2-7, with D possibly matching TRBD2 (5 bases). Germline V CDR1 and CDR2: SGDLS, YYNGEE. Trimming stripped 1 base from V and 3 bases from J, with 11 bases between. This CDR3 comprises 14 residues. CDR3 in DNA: TGTGCCAGCAGCGTATCGGACGGGAACTACGAGCAGTACTTC. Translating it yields CASSVSDGNYEQYF.